The next 18 T cell receptor beta chains were all read from a single sample in a study of blood T cells in healthy people across ages. A second about 7 to 12 cycle PCR used barcoded and J-beta primers. TCRdb itself ran the 5' RACE reads through MiXCR, one entry per CDR3 protein. The sample lists 780,000 or so distinct CDR3 sequences; roughly 50% were seen once. Sequencing was done on a sample of blood. The receptor set was obtained from a man aged 80 or over in good health.

The chain uses TRBV15 and TRBJ2-1; TRBD2 matches 8 bases. CDR1 and CDR2 (germline): LNHNV, YYDKDF (reference sequence). The CDR3 is 16 amino acids. Trimming cost V 0 bases and J 8 bases; bases outside gene matches: 9. The CDR3 bases are TGTGCCACCAGCAGAGATTCGGCGGGAGGTAGGGATGAGCAGTTCTTC. Its protein product is CATSRDSAGGRDEQFF.

V is TRBV10-3 and J is TRBJ2-1, with a tentative D call TRBD2 (6 bases). The tail of the sequence fits TRBJ2-7 better, so the J call may be wrong. Germline V gene data show CDR1 as ENHRY and CDR2 as SYGVKD. The CDR3 is 14 residues long. CDR3 amino acids: CASNPRGRENEQYF. The DNA for the CDR3 is TGTGCCAGTAACCCGCGGGGCCGCGAAAATGAGCAGTACTTC.

This chain connects TRBV20-1 to TRBJ2-1; D gene uncertain. From germline, CDR1 is DFQATT and CDR2 SNEGSKA (reference sequence). CDR3 length: 11 residues. Trimming left V 3 bases short and J 5 bases short, with 5 bases between. The CDR3 region has the DNA TGCAGTGCTAGTCTGAACAATGAGCAGTTCTTC. It is translated as CSASLNNEQFF.

The chain is built from TRBV29-1 and TRBJ2-3; D is unclear. V lost 4 bases and J lost 3, with 8 bases in between. This CDR3 is built from 12 residues. CDR1 and CDR2 from the germline V gene are SQVTM and ANQGSEA. CDR3 region: CSVVKLTDTQYF. CDR3 DNA: TGCAGCGTTGTGAAGCTGACAGATACGCAGTATTTT.

The chain uses TRBV5-6 and TRBJ2-5, with 13 bases lining up with TRBD2. The CDR3 has 18 amino acids. Germline assignment: CDR1 SGHDT and CDR2 YYEEEE. Trimming removed 3 bases from V and 3 bases from J; junction bases left unmatched: 11. The CDR3 spells CASSSITLAGGPKETQYF. The CDR3 DNA sequence: TGTGCCAGCAGCTCTATTACACTAGCGGGAGGGCCCAAAGAGACCCAGTACTTC.

This clonotype has a single count. V usage is TRBV6-6 and J usage is TRBJ1-1; no reliable D call. Trimming took 2 bases from V and 6 from J, leaving 10 bases between them. Per the germline V gene, CDR1 is MNHNY and CDR2 is SVGAGI (reference sequence). The CDR3 is 13 residues long. CDR3 loop: CASSYPDEAEAFF. The CDR3 DNA sequence: TGTGCCAGCAGTTACCCCGACGAAGCTGAAGCTTTCTTT.

The chain is built from TRBV29-1 and TRBJ2-3, with D uncertain. The CDR3 consists of 12 residues. CDR1 and CDR2 (germline): SQVTM, ANQGSEA. Trimming removed 5 bases at V and 2 bases at J, with 8 bases between. The CDR3 nucleotides are TGCAGCGTTCTACCGACCACAGATACGCAGTATTTT. Translated, it gives CSVLPTTDTQYF.

This clonotype has a single count. The junction departs from germline at one end; a sequencing error may be responsible. The V and J genes are TRBV15 and TRBJ1-1; 7 bases line up with TRBD1. Germline-derived CDR1 and CDR2 are LNHNV and YYDKDF (reference sequence). This CDR3 has 16 residues. CDR3 sequence (DNA): TGTGCCACCAGCAGACGACAGGGTACTATGAACGCTGAAGCTTTCTTT. Encoded protein: CATSRRQGTMNAEAFF.

The chain recombines TRBV5-1 with TRBJ2-5; 7 bases are a match to TRBD2. Near its end, the DNA agrees better with TRBJ2-7, so the J call may be wrong. This CDR3 has 15 amino acids. CDR1 SGHRS and CDR2 YFSETQ come from the germline V gene. The CDR3 DNA follows: TGCGCCAGCAGCTTGTCTACCGGGGGGATAGTCGAGCAGTACTTC. Its protein product is CASSLSTGGIVEQYF.

V usage is TRBV7-2 and J usage is TRBJ1-1; no clear D gene. Trimming pared 0 bases from V and 4 bases from J, leaving 9 bases between. The CDR3 runs 14 residues. The germline V gene has CDR1 SGHTA and CDR2 FQGNSA. The CDR3 is CASSLAGVSTEAFF. For the CDR3, the DNA is TGTGCCAGCAGCTTAGCCGGGGTATCCACTGAAGCTTTCTTT.

The chain carries TRBV20-1 and TRBJ2-1; 13 bases fit TRBD2. The germline V gene encodes CDR1 DFQATT and CDR2 SNEGSKA (reference sequence). The CDR3 is made up of 14 amino acids. Germline trimming cut 6 bases from V and 5 bases from J; bases unmatched to any gene: 4. The CDR3 here is CSATGLAGHNEQFF. The CDR3, as DNA: TGCAGTGCAACGGGACTAGCGGGGCACAATGAGCAGTTCTTC.

This clonotype has at least ten counts. The rearrangement links TRBV11-1 to TRBJ2-7; D gene uncertain. The germline CDR1 and CDR2 sequences are SGHAT and FQDESV (reference sequence). The CDR3 sequence is 16 residues long. Trimming took 4 bases from V and 0 from J, leaving 16 bases between them. CDR3 region: CASSWLATASSYEQYF. CDR3 in DNA: TGTGCCAGCAGCTGGTTGGCTACTGCTAGCTCCTACGAGCAGTACTTC.

The chain is built from TRBV29-1 and TRBJ2-5, with 12 bases that match TRBD2. The J segment lost 4 bases and the V segment lost 6 bases, leaving 9 bases of the junction unmatched. Germline CDR1 reads SQVTM; CDR2 reads ANQGSEA. The CDR3 extends over 15 amino acids. The CDR3 DNA follows: TGCAGCGTCGCTCGGACTAGCGGGATAGGAGAGACCCAGTACTTC. Protein: CSVARTSGIGETQYF.

The chain couples TRBV6-5 to TRBJ2-7; no definite D call. CDR1 is MNHEY, CDR2 SVGAGI, per germline. Trimming took off 10 bases at V and 2 bases at J, with 15 bases between the two ends. The CDR3 covers 13 residues. CDR3 region: CATRKTEPYEQYF. CDR3 bases: TGTGCCACCCGAAAAACGGAACCCTACGAGCAGTACTTC.

This clonotype was seen a handful of times. V gene TRBV29-1 combines with J gene TRBJ2-5, with no clear D. The CDR3 loop spans 13 amino acids. Trimming cost V 1 base and J 2 bases, with 8 bases left between them. CDR1 is SQVTM and CDR2 is ANQGSEA in the germline V gene. As DNA, the CDR3 is TGCAGCGTTGAAGCAGGAGCTCAAGAGACCCAGTACTTC. Residues: CSVEAGAQETQYF.

The chain links TRBV19 to TRBJ1-2; D possibly corresponds to TRBD1 (5 bases). V gave up 9 bases and J gave up 3 bases, with 11 bases separating them. The CDR3 has 12 amino acids. Germline V gene lookup returns CDR1 LNHDA and CDR2 SQIVND (reference sequence). The CDR3 protein is CASRSGYYGYTF. CDR3 in DNA: TGTGCCAGCCGGTCAGGGTACTATGGCTACACCTTC.

The chain carries TRBV12-3 or TRBV12-4 and TRBJ1-6; weak D call: TRBD1 (5 bases). V was trimmed by 7 bases and J by 9 bases, leaving 16 bases between them. The CDR3 is 14 residues long. CDR3 loop: CASTAGTEGSPLHF. The CDR3 DNA follows: TGTGCCAGCACCGCCGGGACGGAAGGTTCACCCCTCCACTTT.

This clonotype was seen once. The rearrangement uses TRBV27 and TRBJ2-5, with 8 bases aligning to TRBD1. CDR1 and CDR2 from the germline V gene are MNHEY and SMNVEV (reference sequence). The CDR3 spans 16 residues. J lost 6 bases, V lost 6 bases, and 15 bases had no gene match. The DNA of the CDR3 is TGTGCCAGCAGCCTAAAGCCCTTGCAGGGGGCGAAGACCCAGTACTTC. Translation: CASSLKPLQGAKTQYF.